The 26 T cell receptor beta chains in this list originate from one sample, sequenced in a study of blood T cell repertoires in COVID-19. Generated by immunoSEQ multiplex PCR, the TCRdb table keeps only in-frame clones and is missing some. The sample has about 60,000 clones, around 73% seen once. The material sequenced was peripheral blood. These TCRs come from a man at least 80 years old with acute or convalescent COVID-19.

V gene TRBV19 combines with J gene TRBJ1-2; D is unresolved. Trimming cost V 3 bases and J 3 bases, with 11 bases left between them. CDR1 is LNHDA and CDR2 is SQIVND in the germline V gene (reference sequence). CDR3 length equals 14 residues. The CDR3 loop is CASSINGEDYGYTF. CDR3 sequence (DNA): TGTGCCAGTAGTATTAACGGGGAAGACTATGGCTACACCTTC.

The rearrangement joins TRBV5-5 to TRBJ2-5; D possibly corresponds to TRBD1 (6 bases). Trimming removed 2 bases from V and 5 bases from J, with 10 bases in between. The CDR3 has 13 amino acids. Germline CDR1 reads SGHKS; CDR2 reads YYEKEE (reference sequence). CDR3 in amino acids: CASSFQGSETQYF. CDR3 bases: TGTGCCAGCAGCTTCCAGGGGTCGGAGACCCAGTACTTC.

This clone was seen a few times. This rearrangement joins TRBV5-1 to TRBJ2-3, with D perhaps matching TRBD2 (6 bases). Germline CDR1 and CDR2: SGHRS and YFSETQ. Trimming removed 0 bases at V and 4 bases at J, with 9 bases between. The CDR3 length is 14 residues. In DNA, the CDR3 is TGCGCCAGCAGCTTGGATAGCGGATCAGATACGCAGTATTTT. Protein: CASSLDSGSDTQYF.

This rearrangement joins TRBV11-2 to TRBJ2-2, with TRBD2 matching 8 bases. The CDR3 loop spans 15 amino acids. The junction had 3 bases not matched to a gene; V was cut back by 5 bases and J by 1 base. The germline gives CDR1 SGHAT, CDR2 FQNNGV. CDR3 nucleotide sequence: TGTGCCAGCAGCACCCTAGCGGGGAACACCGGGGAGCTGTTTTTT. It translates to CASSTLAGNTGELFF.

The V call is TRBV18, the J call TRBJ1-4; D remains unclear. Looked up from germline, CDR1 is KGHSH and CDR2 is LQKENI. The CDR3 is made up of 18 amino acids. Trimming pared 2 bases from V and 8 bases from J, leaving 24 bases between. The CDR3 region is CASSPVGEAQASGEKLFF. For the CDR3, the DNA is TGTGCCAGCTCACCAGTCGGGGAGGCCCAGGCCTCGGGGGAAAAACTGTTTTTT.

The chain carries TRBV24-1 and TRBJ1-1, with 7 bases fitting TRBD1. This CDR3 region has 15 residues. V shed 5 bases, J shed 0 bases, and the junction held 5 bases outside the gene matches. Germline lookup yields CDR1 KGHDR and CDR2 SFDVKD. For the CDR3, the DNA is TGTGCCACCAGTGGACCGGGACAGTTGAACACTGAAGCTTTCTTT. This gives the protein CATSGPGQLNTEAFF.

The V call is TRBV7-2, the J call TRBJ1-2; a weak D match, TRBD1 (5 bases). This CDR3 is 17 amino acids long. The germline V gene has CDR1 SGHTA and CDR2 FQGNSA. Trimming cost V 4 bases and J 1 base, with 19 bases left between them. CDR3 protein: CASSSRTIRPFNYGYTF. CDR3 DNA: TGTGCCAGCAGCTCCCGGACAATCCGACCCTTTAACTATGGCTACACCTTC.

This clone was observed a single time. The chain is built from TRBV27 and TRBJ2-7; TRBD1 matches at 9 bases. V dropped 2 bases and J dropped 2; count of bases not matched to a gene: 10. Germline V CDR1 and CDR2: MNHEY, SMNVEV (reference sequence). The CDR3 contains 17 residues. The chain's CDR3 is CASSLRGGQGRAYEQYF. CDR3 DNA sequence: TGTGCCAGCAGTTTAAGGGGTGGACAGGGGAGGGCCTACGAGCAGTACTTC.

Remarks on this clone: One end of the junction fails to match germline, which may point to a read error. The genes are TRBV28 and TRBJ2-7; D gene uncertain. Germline loops: CDR1 MDHEN, CDR2 SYDVKM. The CDR3 runs to 9 residues. The CDR3 sequence: CASSPPREF. CDR3 bases: TGTGCCAGCAGCCCCCCGAGAGAGTTC.

CDR3 nucleotide sequence: TGCAGCGTTTGCGGGATATCTAACACTGAAGCTTTCTTT. Encoded protein: CSVCGISNTEAFF. The J gene is TRBJ1-1, the V gene TRBV29-1; no definite D call. Per the germline V gene, CDR1 is SQVTM and CDR2 is ANQGSEA. The V end was cut by 5 bases, the J end by 2 bases, with 12 bases between. There are 13 residues in the CDR3.

The chain recombines TRBV5-1 with TRBJ1-2; no reliable D call. The germline V gene has CDR1 SGHRS and CDR2 YFSETQ. V shed 0 bases and J shed 8 bases, with 8 bases lying between them. The CDR3 is made up of 12 amino acids. The CDR3 region is CASSLAGWGYTF. CDR3 nucleotide sequence: TGCGCCAGCAGCTTGGCGGGGTGGGGCTACACCTTC.

The chain carries TRBV11-2 and TRBJ2-1, with 10 bases matching TRBD2. V was pared by 0 bases and J by 9 bases, with 14 bases of the junction left unmatched. The CDR3 totals 18 residues. Germline CDR1 is SGHAT and CDR2 is FQNNGV. This CDR3 reads CASSLDGVASGRLGEQFF. CDR3 bases: TGTGCCAGCAGCTTAGATGGGGTTGCTAGCGGGAGATTGGGTGAGCAGTTCTTC.

The V call is TRBV3-1 (or the pseudogene TRBV3-2), the J call TRBJ2-1; D perhaps matches TRBD1 (5 bases). The CDR3 runs to 15 residues. Trimming pared 1 base from V and 8 bases from J, leaving 15 bases between. Germline V gene data show CDR1 as LGHDT and CDR2 as YNNKEL (reference sequence). CDR3 loop: CASSQAQGAIDEQFF. CDR3 DNA sequence: TGTGCCAGCAGCCAAGCTCAGGGCGCCATCGATGAGCAGTTCTTC.

The chain couples TRBV6-5 to TRBJ2-3, with 9 bases identical to TRBD1. The CDR3 is made up of 15 amino acids. V shed 5 bases and J 3 bases; nucleotides not matched to a gene: 6. Germline V CDR1 and CDR2: MNHEY, SVGAGI. The DNA of the CDR3 is TGTGCCAGCAGTCCTGGGACAGGGCGGACAGATACGCAGTATTTT. It yields the protein CASSPGTGRTDTQYF.

The chain combines TRBV2 with TRBJ2-2, with 9 bases lining up with TRBD1. Germline CDR1 SNHLY, CDR2 FYNNEI. The CDR3 contains 17 residues. V was clipped by 4 bases and J by 0 bases; unmatched bases: 6. CDR3 in amino acids: CASSVMGTGSNTGELFF. CDR3 bases: TGTGCCAGCAGTGTTATGGGGACAGGGTCGAACACCGGGGAGCTGTTTTTT. The full variable domain, its missing parts supplied by reference TRBV2 and TRBJ2-2, is EPEVTQTPSHQVTQMGQEVILRCVPISNHLYFYWYRQILGQKVEFLVSFYNNEISEKSEIFDDQFSVERPDGSNFTLKIRSTKLEDSAMYFCASSVMGTGSNTGELFFGEGSRLTVL.

The chain employs TRBV29-1 and TRBJ1-1, with 11 bases identical to TRBD1. The CDR3 loop spans 13 amino acids. J was trimmed by 4 bases and V by 4 bases; bases with no gene match: 2. Germline V CDR1 and CDR2: SQVTM, ANQGSEA. Written as DNA, the CDR3 is TGCAGCGTTGTTGGGACAGGGGGCACTGAAGCTTTCTTT. Protein sequence: CSVVGTGGTEAFF. Together with reference TRBV29-1 and TRBJ1-1, the CDR3 gives the full variable domain: SAVISQKPSRDICQRGTSLTIQCQVDSQVTMMFWYRQQPGQSLTLIATANQGSEATYESGFVIDKFPISRPNLTFSTLTVSNMSPEDSSIYLCSVVGTGGTEAFFGQGTRLTVV.

V and J are TRBV5-1 and TRBJ2-2; unclear D gene. V was clipped by 3 bases and J by 3 bases, with 18 bases between them. The CDR3 length is 17 residues. Germline assignment: CDR1 SGHRS and CDR2 YFSETQ. Here the CDR3 reads CASSWNQYRRDTGELFF. DNA of the CDR3: TGCGCCAGCAGCTGGAACCAGTACCGACGGGACACCGGGGAGCTGTTTTTT.

This chain links TRBV5-1 with TRBJ2-7; a weak D match, TRBD1 (6 bases). The CDR3 length is 14 residues. The V gene lost 1 base and the J gene lost 1 base, with 9 bases spanning the gap. Looked up from germline, CDR1 is SGHRS and CDR2 is YFSETQ. CDR3 loop: CASSLQGFSYEQYF. For the CDR3, the DNA is TGCGCCAGCAGCTTGCAGGGGTTTTCCTACGAGCAGTACTTC.

This clone has a single count. The J gene is TRBJ2-1, the V gene TRBV5-1, with 9 bases lining up with TRBD1. CDR3 length: 20 amino acids. V trimming: 3 bases; J trimming: 5 bases; junction bases outside the gene matches: 21. Germline loops: CDR1 SGHRS, CDR2 YFSETQ. The CDR3: CASSSYGGTGRLFLDNEQFF. The DNA of the CDR3 is TGCGCCAGCAGCTCCTATGGGGGGACAGGGCGGTTGTTTTTGGACAATGAGCAGTTCTTC.

The CDR3 DNA follows: TGTGCCAGCAGTTTCCCAGACAGGGAAAGCAATCAGCCCCAGCATTTT. This encodes CASSFPDRESNQPQHF. The chain couples TRBV28 to TRBJ1-5, with 7 bases fitting TRBD1. The CDR3 totals 16 residues. The germline CDR1 and CDR2 sequences are MDHEN and SYDVKM. The ends lost 3 bases at V and 1 base at J; junction bases unmatched: 6.

The CDR3 DNA reads TGTGCCAGCAGCTTAGATAGGACAGTATACGAGCAGTACTTC. Translation gives CASSLDRTVYEQYF. The V and J genes are TRBV7-6 and TRBJ2-7; possible D gene TRBD1, 6 bases. Trimming pared 1 base from V and 4 bases from J, leaving 11 bases between. The CDR3 totals 14 residues. Germline V lookup: CDR1 SGHVS, CDR2 FNYEAQ.

V is TRBV19 and J is TRBJ2-3; TRBD2 aligns across 9 bases. The CDR3 has 15 residues. V was clipped by 1 base and J by 2 bases; unmatched bases: 1. CDR1 is LNHDA, CDR2 SQIVND, per germline (reference sequence). As DNA, the CDR3 is TGTGCCAGTAGTATAGCTAGCGGGAACACAGATACGCAGTATTTT. It translates to CASSIASGNTDTQYF.

This clone has just a few counts. This sequence joins TRBV7-2 and TRBJ1-1; D not resolved. The CDR3 length is 16 residues. Between the trimmed V and J ends, which lost 5 bases and 6 bases, there was a span of 22 bases. The germline gives CDR1 SGHTA, CDR2 FQGNSA. The CDR3 sequence is CASSPELGTRTAEAFF. CDR3 DNA sequence: TGTGCCAGCAGCCCCGAGCTGGGCACGCGCACCGCTGAAGCTTTCTTT.

This sequence joins TRBV6-5 and TRBJ1-1, with D unclear. The CDR3 is made up of 14 amino acids. Germline-derived CDR1 and CDR2 are MNHEY and SVGAGI. V gave up 2 bases and J gave up 4 bases, with 11 bases separating them. CDR3 protein: CASSYEGRGTEAFF. The DNA for the CDR3 is TGTGCCAGCAGTTACGAGGGTCGGGGCACTGAAGCTTTCTTT.

A few counts support this clone. The chain links TRBV7-8 to TRBJ1-1; TRBD1 matches at 7 bases. Looked up from germline, CDR1 is SGHVS and CDR2 is FQNEAQ. The trim removed 4 bases at V and 1 base at J, leaving 6 bases unmatched. The CDR3 has 15 residues. The CDR3: CASSSQGVRNTEAFF. The CDR3 coding sequence is TGTGCCAGCAGCTCCCAGGGGGTTAGGAACACTGAAGCTTTCTTT.

This clone was picked up one time. This chain uses TRBV6-5 with TRBJ1-6; no firm D call. CDR1 is MNHEY, CDR2 SVGAGI, per germline. This CDR3 has 14 amino acids. The V gene lost 5 bases and the J gene lost 5 bases, with 10 bases spanning the gap. The chain's CDR3 is CASSITVNNSPLHF. The CDR3 nucleotides read TGTGCCAGCAGTATAACAGTCAATAATTCACCCCTCCACTTT.